The entry below gives a single TCR beta chain sequence along with its context. Its antigen is not identified. After removal of 6 bases from V and 1 base from J, the junction contained 5 bases not matched to a gene. Germline values: CDR1 KGHSH, CDR2 LQKENI. The CDR3 has 15 amino acids. Clones were sequenced by immunoSEQ multiplex PCR, and TCRdb holds only the in-frame ones, with some missing. This table has roughly 35,000 clones, about 80% appearing once. This sample is part of a study of T cell responses to AZD1222 COVID-19 vaccine. Study observations and caveats: White British people made up most donors, females outnumbered males, and clonal diversity was possibly underestimated. Close to half of spike-specific TCRs reportedly recognize unmutated variant regions. At baseline, seropositivity was found in only a handful of AZD1222 recipients.

Sequencing used peripheral blood, obtained 28 days after the second AZD1222 dose. The receptor was derived from an adult who received the AZD1222 COVID-19 vaccine. The rearrangement uses TRBV18 and TRBJ1-1, with TRBD1 matching 10 bases. CDR3 amino acids: CASSPGQGENTEAFF. Written as DNA, the CDR3 is TGTGCCAGCTCCCCAGGACAGGGGGAGAACACTGAAGCTTTCTTT.